The next 25 T cell receptor beta chains were all read from a single sample in a study of metastatic and nonmetastatic thyroid tumors. TCRdb reprocessed the PCR reads via MiXCR. Counted here are around 20,000 clones, roughly 16% occurring once; the ten biggest clones make up more than 9%. Patients were all untreated before their thyroid surgery. The sample comprised tumor tissue. The receptors were sampled from a female donor with papillary thyroid cancer or a benign thyroid nodule (not recorded which). Some clones in this sample may be carry-over from other donors' samples.

This clone was found many times. This chain links TRBV19 with TRBJ2-1, with TRBD2 matching 16 bases. The germline gives CDR1 LNHDA, CDR2 SQIVND (reference sequence). With 6 bases clipped from V and 6 bases from J, the junction kept 11 bases outside the gene matches. The CDR3 runs 18 residues. DNA of the CDR3: TGTGCCAGTAGCCGATCCGGGACTAGCGGGGGGGCTGCCAATGAGCAGTTCTTC. Amino acid sequence: CASSRSGTSGGAANEQFF.

Concerning this clone: The germline gene is not matched at one end of the junction; a read error may be the cause. The CDR3 here is CASNQDTGGHYEQYF. The CDR3 nucleotides read TGTGCCAGCAACCAAGACACGGGCGGGCATTACGAGCAGTACTTC. The V gene is TRBV4-2, the J gene TRBJ2-7, with a weak D call TRBD2 (5 bases). CDR3 length: 15 residues. Germline CDR1 and CDR2: LGHNA and YNFKEQ.

This clone occurred a few times. The chain joins TRBV7-8 to TRBJ1-4; 7 bases agree with TRBD1. V lost 5 bases, J lost 8 bases, and 8 bases stayed unmatched. CDR3 length equals 14 residues. CDR1 SGHVS and CDR2 FQNEAQ come from the germline V gene. CDR3 in DNA: TGTGCCAGCAGCCCGAACAGGGGAGGCGAAAAACTGTTTTTT. It is translated as CASSPNRGGEKLFF.

This clone has ten or more counts. This sample includes further DNA sequences coding for the same CDR3. The V gene is TRBV10-3, the J gene TRBJ2-1; a weak D match, TRBD2 (5 bases). With 3 bases removed from V and 9 bases from J, the gap between germline ends came to 24 bases. From germline, CDR1 is ENHRY and CDR2 SYGVKD. The CDR3 is made up of 17 amino acids. The CDR3 is CAISEESGLASVGEQFF. CDR3 bases: TGTGCCATCAGTGAAGAATCCGGCCTAGCAAGTGTAGGTGAGCAGTTCTTC.

This chain uses TRBV7-6 with TRBJ2-1, with TRBD2 matching 8 bases. Germline-derived CDR1 and CDR2 are SGHVS and FNYEAQ. The CDR3 is made up of 14 amino acids. V lost 5 bases and J lost 6; bases outside the gene matches: 6. The CDR3 is CASSQSGSTNEQFF. CDR3 coding DNA: TGTGCCAGCAGCCAAAGCGGGAGTACCAATGAGCAGTTCTTC.

This clone showed up many times. This sequence joins TRBV18 and TRBJ2-1; perhaps TRBD2 as D (6 bases). Trimming cost V 3 bases and J 6 bases, with 9 bases left between them. This CDR3 contains 13 residues. The germline CDR1 and CDR2 sequences are KGHSH and LQKENI. The CDR3 sequence: CASSPGTSNEQFF. The DNA of the CDR3 is TGTGCCAGCTCACCGGGGACTTCCAATGAGCAGTTCTTC.

Ten or more counts support this clone. The chain carries TRBV3-1 and TRBJ1-2; 8 bases line up with TRBD1. V dropped 3 bases and J dropped 8; count of bases not matched to a gene: 5. This CDR3 comprises 13 residues. Germline V gives CDR1 LGHDT, CDR2 YNNKEL (reference sequence). The CDR3 here is CASSQSGTGGYTF. The CDR3 DNA follows: TGTGCCAGCAGCCAGTCCGGGACAGGAGGCTACACCTTC.

Many counts were recorded for this clone. V usage is TRBV5-6 and J usage is TRBJ1-6; TRBD1 aligns across 8 bases. The CDR3 sequence is 17 residues long. V lost 0 bases to trimming and J lost 2 bases; unmatched junction nucleotides: 4. Germline V gene lookup returns CDR1 SGHDT and CDR2 YYEEEE. CDR3 region: CASSLVQGAPYNSPLHF. The DNA for the CDR3 is TGTGCCAGCAGCTTGGTTCAGGGGGCCCCCTATAATTCACCCCTCCACTTT.

This clone has ten or more counts. The V gene is TRBV5-6, the J gene TRBJ1-2, with 9 bases identical to TRBD1. Unmatched junction bases numbered 10, after V lost 6 bases and J lost 4 bases. CDR3 size: 15 residues. Germline CDR1 is SGHDT and CDR2 is YYEEEE. This chain's CDR3 is CASTPGDRAVYGYTF. The CDR3 region has the DNA TGTGCCAGCACCCCGGGGGACAGGGCGGTCTATGGCTACACCTTC.

This clone was seen ten or more times. The chain has TRBV27 and TRBJ1-3; D is perhaps TRBD1 (6 bases). CDR1 is MNHEY, CDR2 SMNVEV, per germline (reference sequence). V shed 5 bases and J shed 4 bases, with 12 bases lying between them. CDR3 length: 14 residues. CDR3 region: CASSLTGFGNTIYF. As DNA, the CDR3 is TGTGCCAGCAGTCTTACAGGGTTCGGAAACACCATATATTTT.

The sample holds many counts of this clone. The V gene is TRBV5-8, the J gene TRBJ1-2, with 7 bases identical to TRBD1. CDR3 length: 16 amino acids. From germline, CDR1 is SGHTS and CDR2 YDEGEE. The V segment lost 4 bases and the J segment 7 bases; nucleotides outside the gene matches: 16. This CDR3 reads CASSRFSGTDRLGYTF. CDR3 DNA sequence: TGTGCCAGCAGCCGCTTTTCCGGGACAGATAGACTTGGCTACACCTTC.

This clone was observed a handful of times. This sequence may be a read error, since a much larger clone differs from it by one base. The same CDR3 arises from other DNA sequences in this sample as well. The chain couples TRBV11-2 to TRBJ2-1, with 8 bases identical to TRBD2. J lost 4 bases, V lost 6 bases, and 11 bases had no gene match. The CDR3 covers 16 residues. The germline V gene has CDR1 SGHAT and CDR2 FQNNGV. The CDR3 here is CASRPLSGGSYNEQFF. The DNA for the CDR3 is TGTGCCAGCAGGCCACTAAGCGGGGGCTCTTACAATGAGCAGTTCTTC.

This clone was seen only a few times. Its ends do not fully match the called genes, so a read error is possible. Other DNA sequences from this sample encode an identical CDR3 as well. The CDR3 sequence is CASTALTGSRNQPQHF. The CDR3 DNA reads as TGTGCCAGCACCGCCCTCACAGGTTCCCGTAATCAGCCACAGCATTTT. The chain couples TRBV28 to TRBJ1-5; D might be TRBD1 (5 bases). The CDR3 covers 16 residues. CDR1 is MDHEN and CDR2 is SYDVKM in the germline V gene.

Within the sample, this clone is medium-sized (0.01 to 0.1%). J is TRBJ1-1 and V is TRBV27; D unclear. Trimming removed 5 bases from V and 0 bases from J, with 7 bases in between. The CDR3 sequence is 13 residues long. The germline CDR1 and CDR2 sequences are MNHEY and SMNVEV (reference sequence). The CDR3 sequence is CASSRYLNTEAFF. The CDR3 nucleotides read TGTGCCAGCAGTCGGTACCTGAACACTGAAGCTTTCTTT.

This clone was recorded at least ten times. This chain links TRBV19 with TRBJ1-6, with TRBD1 identical over 12 bases. The CDR3 consists of 17 residues. Germline-derived CDR1 and CDR2 are LNHDA and SQIVND (reference sequence). Trimming at V came to 5 bases and at J to 7 bases, leaving 9 bases not matched to a gene. CDR3 bases: TGTGCCAGTAGTGCCGGGACAGGGGGCGCGGAGAATTCACCCCTCCACTTT. It codes for CASSAGTGGAENSPLHF.

This clone has a count of ten or more. The CDR3 nucleotides read TGTGCCAGTACCCGAGGTAGTGGGAGCTCTGGGGCCAACGTCCTGACTTTC. Translated, it gives CASTRGSGSSGANVLTF. This chain uses TRBV19 with TRBJ2-6; TRBD2 might be the D (5 bases). The V end was cut by 7 bases, the J end by 0 bases, with 16 bases between. The CDR3 contains 17 residues. The germline CDR1 and CDR2 sequences are LNHDA and SQIVND (reference sequence).

This clone was seen more than once but under ten times. A junction end diverges from the germline sequence, so it may reflect a read error. V is TRBV15 and J is TRBJ1-2, with D tentatively TRBD1 (5 bases). This CDR3 has 15 residues. Germline CDR1 and CDR2: LNHNV and YYDKDF (reference sequence). The CDR3, as DNA: TGTGCCACCAGCATGGGACTCGGCGAGGGGCCTGGCTATACCTTC. Amino acids: CATSMGLGEGPGYTF.

This clone showed up many times. This may be a read error: a much more frequent sequence differs by one nucleotide. The V call is TRBV5-1, the J call TRBJ2-7; 9 bases are a match to TRBD1. Germline CDR1 and CDR2: SGHRS and YFSETQ. This CDR3 is 13 amino acids long. The CDR3 DNA follows: TGCGCCAGCAGCGACAGGGGGACCTACGAGCAGCACTTC. Amino acid sequence: CASSDRGTYEQHF. The whole variable domain, filled in from reference TRBV5-1 and TRBJ2-7, reads KAGVTQTPRYLIKTRGQQVTLSCSPISGHRSVSWYQQTPGQGLQFLFEYFSETQRNKGNFPGRFSGRQFSNSRSEMNVSTLELGDSALYLCASSDRGTYEQHFGPGTRLTVT.

This clone has ten or more counts. The chain has TRBV11-1 and TRBJ2-7; D is possibly TRBD2 (6 bases). V dropped 4 bases and J dropped 4 bases, with 23 bases sitting between them. Per germline, CDR1 SGHAT and CDR2 FQDESV (reference sequence). The CDR3 consists of 17 residues. The CDR3 region has the DNA TGTGCCAGCAGCTCGATGATTCCGGGACTGAGGTTTTACGAGCAGTACTTC. Protein sequence: CASSSMIPGLRFYEQYF.

About this clone itself: The junction shows a germline mismatch at one end, possibly a read error. The same CDR3 can be traced to other DNA sequences in this sample. This chain uses TRBV7-3 with TRBJ2-3; TRBD2 might be the D (6 bases). CDR1 and CDR2 (germline): SGHTA, FQGTGA. The CDR3 loop spans 13 amino acids. The CDR3 reads CASRLASTDTQYF. As DNA, the CDR3 is TGTGCCAGCAGACTAGCTAGCACAGACACGCAGTATTTT. The whole variable domain, filled in from reference TRBV7-3 and TRBJ2-3, reads GAGVSQTPSNKVTEKGKYVELRCDPISGHTALYWYRQSLGQGPEFLIYFQGTGAADDSGLPNDRFFAVRPEGSVSTLKIQRTERGDSAVYLCASRLASTDTQYFGPGTRLTVL.

This clone was counted at least ten times. This sequence joins TRBV20-1 and TRBJ2-7, with D perhaps matching TRBD1 (6 bases). The V and J ends lost 4 bases and 2 bases respectively, with 21 bases between them. CDR3 length: 16 residues. Germline CDR1 and CDR2: DFQATT and SNEGSKA (reference sequence). CDR3 region: CSAIHLGTREPYEQYF. CDR3 coding DNA: TGCAGTGCTATTCATCTCGGGACAAGAGAACCCTACGAGCAGTACTTC.

This clone was detected many times. The chain combines TRBV20-1 with TRBJ2-1; D call uncertain. Looked up from germline, CDR1 is DFQATT and CDR2 is SNEGSKA (reference sequence). V shed 5 bases and J shed 0 bases, with 11 bases lying between them. The CDR3 is 14 residues long. The CDR3 DNA reads TGCAGTGCTGGTGTGGCTGTCTCCTACAATGAGCAGTTCTTC. It translates to CSAGVAVSYNEQFF.

On this clone itself: Germline is not matched at one junction end, which may reflect a read error. This chain joins TRBV2 and TRBJ2-7, with D perhaps assigned TRBD1 or TRBD2 (7 bases each). CDR3 length: 15 amino acids. Germline lookup yields CDR1 SNHLY and CDR2 FYNNEI. The CDR3 coding sequence is TGTGCGAGCAGGGGGGGAATAGCGGGCTCCTACGAGCAGTACTTC. Translated: CASRGGIAGSYEQYF. The full variable domain, in which reference TRBV2 and TRBJ2-7 provide the parts outside the CDR3, is EPEVTQTPSHQVTQMGQEVILRCVPISNHLYFYWYRQILGQKVEFLVSFYNNEISEKSEIFDDQFSVERPDGSNFTLKIRSTKLEDSAMYFCASRGGIAGSYEQYFGPGTRLTVT.

This clone was picked up many times. V usage is TRBV4-1 and J usage is TRBJ1-4, with a tentative D call TRBD1 (5 bases). The CDR3 sequence is 15 residues long. V lost 0 bases, J lost 7 bases, and 12 bases lay in between. Germline V gene lookup returns CDR1 MGHRA and CDR2 YSYEKL. The CDR3 DNA is TGCGCCAGCAGCCAAGATGTGTCAGGGAGTGAAAAACTGTTTTTT. Encoded protein: CASSQDVSGSEKLFF.

This clone was found many times. The chain has TRBV7-3 and TRBJ2-7; TRBD2 matches at 10 bases. The CDR3 runs 14 residues. The J segment lost 0 bases and the V segment lost 6 bases, leaving 2 bases of the junction unmatched. Per the germline V gene, CDR1 is SGHTA and CDR2 is FQGTGA. The CDR3 coding sequence is TGTGCCAGCAGACCTAGCGGGAGCTCCTACGAGCAGTACTTC. It specifies CASRPSGSSYEQYF.